Following are 10 T cell receptor beta chains from one sample sequenced in a study of blood T cell repertoires in COVID-19. TCRdb's copy holds only in-frame clones and misses some; the assay was immunoSEQ multiplex PCR. Found here are some 100,000 clones, about 90% of them singletons; the top ten hold about 18%. Sequencing was done on a sample of peripheral blood. All receptors come from a man aged 50 to 59 with acute or convalescent COVID-19.

The V call is TRBV18, the J call TRBJ2-5, with TRBD2 matching over 9 bases. Germline loops: CDR1 KGHSH, CDR2 LQKENI. V shed 3 bases and J 5 bases; nucleotides not matched to a gene: 7. This CDR3 is built from 15 residues. DNA for the CDR3: TGTGCCAGCTCACCTTGGCGGGGGGGAGCTGAGACCCAGTACTTC. Its translation is CASSPWRGGAETQYF.

This clone came up once. This chain links TRBV12-3 or TRBV12-4 with TRBJ2-5; D might be TRBD1 (5 bases). Trimming left V 6 bases short and J 5 bases short, with 13 bases between. The CDR3 is made up of 13 amino acids. The DNA of the CDR3 is TGTGCCAGCAGACCAGGGTGGCAGGAGACCCAGTACTTC. Amino acid sequence: CASRPGWQETQYF.

This chain links TRBV28 with TRBJ1-2, with a tentative D call TRBD1 (5 bases). This CDR3 has 15 residues. The germline V gene has CDR1 MDHEN and CDR2 SYDVKM. Trimming removed 3 bases at V and 4 bases at J, with 15 bases between. CDR3 sequence reads: CASSFRGDSGYGYTF. The CDR3 nucleotides are TGTGCCAGCAGTTTCAGAGGGGATAGCGGCTATGGCTACACCTTC.

The chain recombines TRBV2 with TRBJ1-2; 7 bases match TRBD1. Germline V gene sequence: CDR1 SNHLY, CDR2 FYNNEI. V trimming: 4 bases; J trimming: 7 bases; junction bases outside the gene matches: 12. This CDR3 spans 15 amino acids. This CDR3 is CASSGLGTEAGGYTF. The CDR3 DNA sequence: TGTGCCAGCAGTGGCCTAGGGACAGAGGCGGGTGGCTACACCTTC.

V gene TRBV3-1 (or the pseudogene TRBV3-2) combines with J gene TRBJ2-2; 11 bases match TRBD2. V lost 6 bases and J lost 1; bases outside the gene matches: 4. CDR1 and CDR2 from the germline V gene are LGHDT and YNNKEL (reference sequence). There are 16 residues in the CDR3. The CDR3 sequence: CASRGGLAVNTGELFF. CDR3 sequence (DNA): TGTGCCAGCAGGGGGGGACTAGCGGTGAACACCGGGGAGCTGTTTTTT.

The chain combines TRBV18 with TRBJ2-5; 7 nucleotides match TRBD1. The CDR3 contains 15 residues. Looked up from germline, CDR1 is KGHSH and CDR2 is LQKENI. Losses at the gene ends were 5 bases for V and 2 bases for J; bases not matched to a gene: 8. In DNA form, the CDR3 reads TGTGCCAGCTCATTGGAACAGGGGCGACAAGAGACCCAGTACTTC. This sequence encodes CASSLEQGRQETQYF.

The V and J genes are TRBV6-1 and TRBJ1-5, with 11 bases that match TRBD1. Germline assignment: CDR1 MNHNS and CDR2 SASEGT. Unmatched junction bases numbered 2, after V lost 1 base and J lost 3 bases. The CDR3 is 16 residues long. The CDR3 DNA reads TGTGCCAGCAGTGAAGGGACAGGGGGCTTCAATCAGCCCCAGCATTTT. It encodes CASSEGTGGFNQPQHF.

J is TRBJ2-2 and V is TRBV13; D is undetermined. This CDR3 is 14 amino acids long. Germline CDR1 and CDR2: PRHDT and FYEKMQ (reference sequence). Trimming shortened V by 0 bases and J by 3 bases, and 5 bases separated the two germline ends. CDR3 amino acids: CASSLGLDTGELFF. For the CDR3, the DNA is TGTGCCAGCAGCTTAGGCCTAGACACCGGGGAGCTGTTTTTT.

This clone is a singleton in its sample. The chain recombines TRBV2 with TRBJ2-7, with 8 bases fitting TRBD1. J lost 2 bases, V lost 6 bases, and 6 bases had no gene match. This CDR3 comprises 14 residues. Looked up from germline, CDR1 is SNHLY and CDR2 is FYNNEI. The DNA for the CDR3 is TGTGCCAGCAGCCTCGGACAGGGAACCTACGAGCAGTACTTC. Its protein is CASSLGQGTYEQYF. Using reference TRBV2 and TRBJ2-7 for the parts outside the CDR3, the full variable domain is EPEVTQTPSHQVTQMGQEVILRCVPISNHLYFYWYRQILGQKVEFLVSFYNNEISEKSEIFDDQFSVERPDGSNFTLKIRSTKLEDSAMYFCASSLGQGTYEQYFGPGTRLTVT.

The chain recombines TRBV18 with TRBJ1-4; 10 bases are shared with TRBD1. Germline V CDR1 and CDR2: KGHSH, LQKENI. The CDR3 sequence is 17 residues long. V lost 1 base to trimming and J lost 8 bases; unmatched junction nucleotides: 10. DNA of the CDR3: TGTGCCAGCTCACCACTTTTCGGTGGGACAGGGGAAGAAAAACTGTTTTTT. As protein: CASSPLFGGTGEEKLFF.